These 14 T cell receptor beta chains share one sample of origin, sequenced in a study of blood T cell repertoires in COVID-19. Using immunoSEQ multiplex PCR, the repertoire was profiled, and TCRdb retains in-frame clones only, with some absent. Of 150,000 to 200,000 clones listed, roughly four fifths are singletons. Specimen: peripheral blood. Receptors originate from a woman between 70 and 85 years old with COVID-19, enrolled during active disease.

The gene calls are TRBV7-2 and TRBJ2-7, with TRBD1 matching 10 bases. The V gene end was trimmed by 5 bases and the J gene end by 7 bases; junction bases not matched to a gene: 11. This CDR3 contains 15 residues. Germline V CDR1 and CDR2: SGHTA, FQGNSA. CDR3 sequence: CASSLQAGQGWEQYF. CDR3 bases: TGTGCCAGCAGCCTCCAAGCGGGACAGGGGTGGGAGCAGTACTTC.

The CDR3: CASSGAGGPIDEQFF. For the CDR3, the DNA is TGCGCCAGCAGCGGAGCGGGAGGGCCGATCGATGAGCAGTTCTTC. The rearrangement uses TRBV5-1 and TRBJ2-1; the match to TRBD2 covers 10 bases. This CDR3 has 15 residues. Germline values: CDR1 SGHRS, CDR2 YFSETQ. V dropped 4 bases and J dropped 8; count of bases not matched to a gene: 9.

CDR3 in amino acids: CASSSDRGLGTEAFF. The CDR3 region has the DNA TGTGCCAGCAGTTCGGACAGGGGATTGGGTACTGAAGCTTTCTTT. The V gene is TRBV2, the J gene TRBJ1-1, with 9 bases aligning to TRBD1. There are 15 residues in the CDR3. From germline, CDR1 is SNHLY and CDR2 FYNNEI. Trimming took 5 bases from V and 5 from J; bases not matched to a gene: 9.

The chain combines TRBV6-5 with TRBJ1-1; no clear D gene. Trimming took 0 bases from V and 8 from J, leaving 7 bases between them. The length of the CDR3 is 12 residues. The germline CDR1 and CDR2 sequences are MNHEY and SVGAGI. CDR3 sequence reads: CASSYSSGEAFF. The CDR3 DNA follows: TGTGCCAGCAGTTACTCGAGCGGCGAAGCTTTCTTT.

The chain combines TRBV3-1 (or the pseudogene TRBV3-2) with TRBJ1-2; D remains ambiguous. Germline-derived CDR1 and CDR2 are LGHDT and YNNKEL (reference sequence). The CDR3 contains 17 residues. V was trimmed by 3 bases and J by 8 bases, leaving 25 bases between them. CDR3 sequence (DNA): TGTGCCAGCAGCCAGGGTACCAGCCAGGTTCTTAGCGCGGGCTACACCTTC. Translating gives CASSQGTSQVLSAGYTF.

The chain carries TRBV5-1 and TRBJ2-3; 14 bases are shared with TRBD2. Germline CDR1 is SGHRS and CDR2 is YFSETQ. This CDR3 is 16 amino acids long. The ends lost 4 bases at V and 4 bases at J; junction bases unmatched: 5. CDR3 DNA: TGCGCCAGCAGCCGGATGACTAGCGGGAGGGCAGATACGCAGTATTTT. It yields the protein CASSRMTSGRADTQYF.

This chain links TRBV20-1 with TRBJ2-1, with D possibly TRBD2 on 5 matching bases. In germline, CDR1 is DFQATT, CDR2 SNEGSKA (reference sequence). Trimming took off 3 bases at V and 7 bases at J, with 16 bases between the two ends. The CDR3 length is 14 residues. CDR3 loop: CSASWRLARNEQFF. The DNA for the CDR3 is TGCAGTGCTAGTTGGAGGTTAGCGCGGAATGAGCAGTTCTTC.

The rearrangement uses TRBV5-4 and TRBJ2-3; TRBD2 is a possible D gene (5 bases). The germline gives CDR1 SGHNT, CDR2 YYREEE (reference sequence). CDR3 length: 15 amino acids. With 1 base removed from V and 4 bases from J, the gap between germline ends came to 13 bases. The CDR3 coding sequence is TGTGCCAGCAGCTTGCGGGCAGGAGGCGCAGATACGCAGTATTTT. It specifies CASSLRAGGADTQYF.

This clone was recorded a few times. The chain is built from TRBV4-1 and TRBJ2-7; a weak D match, TRBD1 (6 bases). V was pared by 1 base and J by 7 bases, with 17 bases between. The CDR3 covers 15 residues. CDR1 and CDR2 from the germline V gene are MGHRA and YSYEKL. The CDR3 reads CASSQVGQGAGEQYF. In nucleotides, the CDR3 is TGCGCCAGCAGCCAAGTGGGACAAGGGGCCGGGGAGCAGTACTTC.

V usage is TRBV29-1 and J usage is TRBJ1-1; weak D call: TRBD1 (6 bases). The CDR3 has 13 residues. V was shortened by 7 bases and J by 2 bases, with 14 bases between the two germline ends. Germline values: CDR1 SQVTM, CDR2 ANQGSEA. The CDR3 region has the DNA TGCAGCGCCCGGGACAATTCCAACACTGAAGCTTTCTTT. Its protein is CSARDNSNTEAFF.

This clone was observed a handful of times. In DNA form, the CDR3 reads TGCGCCACCAAGCTTAGCACAGGGGGCACTGAAGCTTTCTTT. Translating it yields CATKLSTGGTEAFF. V and J are TRBV5-1 and TRBJ1-1; 8 bases match TRBD1. The CDR3 extends over 14 amino acids. CDR1 and CDR2 from the germline V gene are SGHRS and YFSETQ. The J segment lost 4 bases and the V segment lost 9 bases, leaving 11 bases of the junction unmatched.

The chain carries TRBV19 and TRBJ2-7; 8 nucleotides line up with TRBD2. Trimming took 5 bases from V and 6 from J; bases not matched to a gene: 15. The CDR3 is 16 residues long. The germline gives CDR1 LNHDA, CDR2 SQIVND (reference sequence). CDR3 sequence reads: CASSPLSGRSSSEQYF. In DNA, the CDR3 is TGTGCCAGTAGTCCATTGAGCGGGAGATCAAGCAGCGAGCAGTACTTC.

This clone was observed once. This sequence joins TRBV11-3 and TRBJ2-3, with 8 bases identical to TRBD2. Germline CDR1 is SGHNT and CDR2 is YENEEA. V lost 2 bases, J lost 0 bases, and 7 bases stayed unmatched. The CDR3 is 17 residues long. CDR3 DNA: TGTGCCAGCAGCTTACGGGGGGGCGGGGGGAGCACAGATACGCAGTATTTT. Residues: CASSLRGGGGSTDTQYF.

The chain joins TRBV5-1 to TRBJ2-2, with a tentative D call TRBD2 (6 bases). Germline CDR1 SGHRS, CDR2 YFSETQ. There are 16 residues in the CDR3. The V and J ends lost 6 bases and 8 bases respectively, with 23 bases between them. Here the CDR3 DNA reads TGCGCCAGCACCCCGCGGGGTCAACCAACAGAGGGGGAGCTGTTTTTT. Amino acids: CASTPRGQPTEGELFF.